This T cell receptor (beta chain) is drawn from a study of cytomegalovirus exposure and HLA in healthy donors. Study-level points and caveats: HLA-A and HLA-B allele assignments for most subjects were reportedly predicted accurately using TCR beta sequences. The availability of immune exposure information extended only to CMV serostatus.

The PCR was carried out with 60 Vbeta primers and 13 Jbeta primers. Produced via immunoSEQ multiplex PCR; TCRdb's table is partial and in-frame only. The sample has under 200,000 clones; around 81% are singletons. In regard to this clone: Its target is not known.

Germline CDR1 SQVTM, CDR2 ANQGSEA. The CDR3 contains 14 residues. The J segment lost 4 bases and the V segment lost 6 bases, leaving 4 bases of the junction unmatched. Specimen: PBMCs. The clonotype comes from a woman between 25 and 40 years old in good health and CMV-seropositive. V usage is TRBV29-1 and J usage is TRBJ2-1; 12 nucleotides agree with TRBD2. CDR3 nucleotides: TGCAGCGTCGCGGGACTAGCGGGTTACAATGAGCAGTTCTTC. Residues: CSVAGLAGYNEQFF.